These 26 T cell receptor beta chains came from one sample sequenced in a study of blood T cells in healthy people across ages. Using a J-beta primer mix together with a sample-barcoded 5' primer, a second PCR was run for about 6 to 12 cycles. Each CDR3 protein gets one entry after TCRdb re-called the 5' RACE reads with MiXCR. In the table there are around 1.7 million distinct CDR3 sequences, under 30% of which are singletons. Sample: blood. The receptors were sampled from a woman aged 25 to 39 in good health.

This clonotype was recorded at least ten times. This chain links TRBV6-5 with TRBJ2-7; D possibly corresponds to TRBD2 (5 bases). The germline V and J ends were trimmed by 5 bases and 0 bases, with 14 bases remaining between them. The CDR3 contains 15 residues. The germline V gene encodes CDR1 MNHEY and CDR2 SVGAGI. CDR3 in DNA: TGTGCCAGCAGTCAAACCTGGGAGAGCTCCTACGAGCAGTACTTC. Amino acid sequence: CASSQTWESSYEQYF.

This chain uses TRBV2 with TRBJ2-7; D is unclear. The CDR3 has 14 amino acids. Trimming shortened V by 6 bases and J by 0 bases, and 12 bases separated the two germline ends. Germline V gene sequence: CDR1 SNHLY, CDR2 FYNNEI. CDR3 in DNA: TGTGCCAGCAGGGTCGATAGGGACTCCTACGAGCAGTACTTC. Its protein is CASRVDRDSYEQYF.

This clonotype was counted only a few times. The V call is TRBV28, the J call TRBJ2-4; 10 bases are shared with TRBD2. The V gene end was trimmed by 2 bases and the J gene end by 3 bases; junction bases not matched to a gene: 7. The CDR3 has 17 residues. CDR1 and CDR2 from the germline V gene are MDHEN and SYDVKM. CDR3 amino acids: CASSLPAGGQVKNIQYF. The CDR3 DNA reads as TGTGCCAGCAGTTTACCAGCGGGGGGGCAGGTCAAAAACATTCAGTACTTC.

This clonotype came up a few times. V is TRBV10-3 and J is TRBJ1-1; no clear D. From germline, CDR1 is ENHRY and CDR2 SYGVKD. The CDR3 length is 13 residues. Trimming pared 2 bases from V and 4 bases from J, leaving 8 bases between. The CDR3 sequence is CAISEREGTEAFF. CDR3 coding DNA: TGTGCCATCAGTGAGAGAGAGGGCACTGAAGCTTTCTTT.

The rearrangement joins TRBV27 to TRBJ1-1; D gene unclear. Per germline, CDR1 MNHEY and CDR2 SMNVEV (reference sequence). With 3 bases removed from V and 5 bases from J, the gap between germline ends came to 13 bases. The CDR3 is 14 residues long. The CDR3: CASSFRFPQTEAFF. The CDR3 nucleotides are TGTGCCAGCAGTTTCCGCTTCCCTCAAACTGAAGCTTTCTTT.

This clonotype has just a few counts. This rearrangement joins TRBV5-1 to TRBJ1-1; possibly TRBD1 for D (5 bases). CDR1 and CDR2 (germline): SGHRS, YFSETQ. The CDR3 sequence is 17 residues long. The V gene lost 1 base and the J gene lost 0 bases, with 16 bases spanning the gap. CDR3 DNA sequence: TGCGCCAGCAGCTTGTGGGGCAGCGGAATAATGAACACTGAAGCTTTCTTT. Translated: CASSLWGSGIMNTEAFF.

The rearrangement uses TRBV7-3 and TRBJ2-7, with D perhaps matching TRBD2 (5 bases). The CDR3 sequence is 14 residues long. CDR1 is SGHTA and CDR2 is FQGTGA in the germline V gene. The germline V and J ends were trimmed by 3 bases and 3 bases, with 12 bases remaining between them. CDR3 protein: CASSLNPAGYEQYF. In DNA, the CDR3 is TGTGCCAGCAGCTTGAATCCGGCGGGCTACGAGCAGTACTTC.

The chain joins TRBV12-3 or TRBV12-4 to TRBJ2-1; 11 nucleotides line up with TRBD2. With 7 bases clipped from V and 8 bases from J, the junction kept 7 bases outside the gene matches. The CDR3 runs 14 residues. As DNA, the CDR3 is TGTGCCAGCACCCTTAGCGGGAGGGACCATGAGCAGTTCTTC. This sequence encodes CASTLSGRDHEQFF.

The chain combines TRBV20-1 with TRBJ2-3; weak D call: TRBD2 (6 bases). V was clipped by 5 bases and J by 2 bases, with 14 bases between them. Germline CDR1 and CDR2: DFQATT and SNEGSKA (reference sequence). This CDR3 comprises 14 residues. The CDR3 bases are TGCAGTGCTTCTCGCGGGACCGACACAGATACGCAGTATTTT. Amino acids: CSASRGTDTDTQYF.

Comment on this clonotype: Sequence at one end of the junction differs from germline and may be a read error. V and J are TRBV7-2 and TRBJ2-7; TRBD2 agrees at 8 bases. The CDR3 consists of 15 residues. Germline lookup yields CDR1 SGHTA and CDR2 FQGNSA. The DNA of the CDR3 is TGTGCCAGCAGCCGAGGTAGCGGGACCCACTACGAGCAGTGCTTC. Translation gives CASSRGSGTHYEQCF.

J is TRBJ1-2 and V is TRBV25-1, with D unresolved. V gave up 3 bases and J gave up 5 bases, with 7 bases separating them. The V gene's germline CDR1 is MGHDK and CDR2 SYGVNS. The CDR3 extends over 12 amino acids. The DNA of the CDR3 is TGTGCCAGCAGTGACCGCTGGTATGGCTACACCTTC. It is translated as CASSDRWYGYTF.

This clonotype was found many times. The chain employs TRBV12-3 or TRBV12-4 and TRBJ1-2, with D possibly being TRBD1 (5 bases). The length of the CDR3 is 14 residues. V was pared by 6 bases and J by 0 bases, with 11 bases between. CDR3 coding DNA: TGTGCCAGCAGACAGACAGCCTCTAACTATGGCTACACCTTC. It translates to CASRQTASNYGYTF.

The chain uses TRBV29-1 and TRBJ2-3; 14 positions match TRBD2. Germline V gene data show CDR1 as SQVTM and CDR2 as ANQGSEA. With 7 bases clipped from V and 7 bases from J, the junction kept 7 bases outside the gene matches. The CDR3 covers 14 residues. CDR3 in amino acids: CSAWGLAGVNTQYF. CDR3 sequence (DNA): TGCAGCGCCTGGGGACTAGCGGGAGTAAATACGCAGTATTTT.

The CDR3 DNA reads TGCAGCGTAGTTTTGGTCGTACTAGGAATCCACGAGCAGTACTTC. This codes for CSVVLVVLGIHEQYF. V is TRBV29-1 and J is TRBJ2-7, with a weak D call TRBD2 (5 bases). CDR3 length: 15 amino acids. Trimming stripped 6 bases from V and 5 bases from J, with 23 bases between. The germline gives CDR1 SQVTM, CDR2 ANQGSEA.

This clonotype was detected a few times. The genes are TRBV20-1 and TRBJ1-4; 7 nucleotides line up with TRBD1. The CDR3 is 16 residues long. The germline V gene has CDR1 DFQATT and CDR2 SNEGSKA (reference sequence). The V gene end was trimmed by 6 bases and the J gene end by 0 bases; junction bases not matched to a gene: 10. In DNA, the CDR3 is TGCAGTGCAACCGGGACAGACGTTGCAACTAATGAAAAACTGTTTTTT. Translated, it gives CSATGTDVATNEKLFF.

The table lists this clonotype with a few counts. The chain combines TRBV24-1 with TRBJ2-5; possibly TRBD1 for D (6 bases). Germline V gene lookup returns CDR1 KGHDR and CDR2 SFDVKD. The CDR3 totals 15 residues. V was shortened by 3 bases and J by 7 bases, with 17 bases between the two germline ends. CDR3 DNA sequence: TGTGCCACCAGTGATACGAGGGGGAGTGGGGTGACCCAGTACTTC. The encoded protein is CATSDTRGSGVTQYF.

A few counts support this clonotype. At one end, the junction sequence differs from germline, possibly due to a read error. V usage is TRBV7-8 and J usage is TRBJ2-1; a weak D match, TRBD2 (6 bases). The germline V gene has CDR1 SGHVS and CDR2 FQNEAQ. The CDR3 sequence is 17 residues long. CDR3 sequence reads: CAISPIAQAGAYNEQFF. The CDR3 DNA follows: TGTGCCATCAGCCCGATCGCCCAAGCGGGCGCCTACAATGAGCAGTTCTTC.

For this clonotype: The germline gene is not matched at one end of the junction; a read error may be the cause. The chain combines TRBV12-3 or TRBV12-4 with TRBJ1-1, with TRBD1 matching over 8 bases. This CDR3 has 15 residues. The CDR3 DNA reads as TGTGCCAGCAGCCCGCAGGGGGCCGCGAACACTGAAACTTTCTTT. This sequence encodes CASSPQGAANTETFF.

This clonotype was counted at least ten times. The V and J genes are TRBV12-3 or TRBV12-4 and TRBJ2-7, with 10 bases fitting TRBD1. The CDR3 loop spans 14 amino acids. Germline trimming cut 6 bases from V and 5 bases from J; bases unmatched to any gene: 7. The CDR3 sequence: CASRPGQGRDEQYF. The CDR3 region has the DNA TGTGCCAGCAGACCGGGACAGGGGCGGGACGAGCAGTACTTC.

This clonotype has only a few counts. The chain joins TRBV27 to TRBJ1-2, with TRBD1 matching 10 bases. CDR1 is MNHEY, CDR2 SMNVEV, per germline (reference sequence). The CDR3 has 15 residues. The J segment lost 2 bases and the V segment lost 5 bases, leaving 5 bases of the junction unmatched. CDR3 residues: CASSPVGQGNYGYTF. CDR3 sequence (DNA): TGTGCCAGCAGTCCAGTGGGACAGGGGAACTATGGCTACACCTTC.

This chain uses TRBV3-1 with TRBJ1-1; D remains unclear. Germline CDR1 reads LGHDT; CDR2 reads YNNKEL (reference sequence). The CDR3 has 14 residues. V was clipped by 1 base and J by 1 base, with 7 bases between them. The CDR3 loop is CASSQGLGNTEAFF. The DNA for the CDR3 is TGTGCCAGCAGCCAAGGCTTGGGGAACACTGAAGCTTTCTTT.

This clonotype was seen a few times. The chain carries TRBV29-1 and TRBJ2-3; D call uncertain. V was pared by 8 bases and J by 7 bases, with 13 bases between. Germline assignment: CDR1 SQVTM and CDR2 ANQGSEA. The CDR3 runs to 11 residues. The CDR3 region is CSPRWGNTQYF. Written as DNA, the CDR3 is TGCAGCCCTCGTTGGGGAAATACGCAGTATTTT.

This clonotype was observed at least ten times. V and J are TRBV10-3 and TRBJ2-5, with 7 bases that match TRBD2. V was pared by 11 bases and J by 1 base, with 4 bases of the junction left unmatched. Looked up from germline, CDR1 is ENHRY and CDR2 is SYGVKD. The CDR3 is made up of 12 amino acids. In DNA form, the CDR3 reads TGTGCCGTCGGGACTACCCAAGAGACCCAGTACTTC. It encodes CAVGTTQETQYF.

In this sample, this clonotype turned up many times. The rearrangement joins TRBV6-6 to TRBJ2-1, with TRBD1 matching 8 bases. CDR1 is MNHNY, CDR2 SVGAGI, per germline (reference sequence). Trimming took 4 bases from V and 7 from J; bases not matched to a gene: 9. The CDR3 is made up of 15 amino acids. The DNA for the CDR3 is TGTGCCAGCAGTTCAACCGGGACAGGCTCTAATGAGCAGTTCTTC. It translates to CASSSTGTGSNEQFF.

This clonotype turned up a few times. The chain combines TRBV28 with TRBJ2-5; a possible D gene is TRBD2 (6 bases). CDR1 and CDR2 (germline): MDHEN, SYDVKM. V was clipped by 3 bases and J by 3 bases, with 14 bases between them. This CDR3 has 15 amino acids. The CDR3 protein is CASSFRYGREETQYF. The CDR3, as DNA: TGTGCCAGCAGTTTTAGGTACGGGAGAGAAGAGACCCAGTACTTC.

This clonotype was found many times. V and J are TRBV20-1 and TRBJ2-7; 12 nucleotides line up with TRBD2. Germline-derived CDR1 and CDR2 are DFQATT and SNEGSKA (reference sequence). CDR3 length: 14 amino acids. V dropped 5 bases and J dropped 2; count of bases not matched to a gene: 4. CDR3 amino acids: CSAATSGRTYEQYF. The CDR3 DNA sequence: TGCAGTGCTGCGACTAGCGGGAGAACCTACGAGCAGTACTTC.